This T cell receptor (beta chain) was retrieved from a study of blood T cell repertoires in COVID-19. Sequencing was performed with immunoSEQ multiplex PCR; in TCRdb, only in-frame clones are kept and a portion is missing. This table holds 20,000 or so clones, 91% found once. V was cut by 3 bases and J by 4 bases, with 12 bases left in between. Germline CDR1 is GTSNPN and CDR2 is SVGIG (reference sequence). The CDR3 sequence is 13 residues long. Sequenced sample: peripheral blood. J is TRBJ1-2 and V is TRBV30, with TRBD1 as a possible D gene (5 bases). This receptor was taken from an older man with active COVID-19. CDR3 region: CAWRSGTFYGYTF. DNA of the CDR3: TGTGCCTGGAGATCAGGGACTTTCTATGGCTACACCTTC.